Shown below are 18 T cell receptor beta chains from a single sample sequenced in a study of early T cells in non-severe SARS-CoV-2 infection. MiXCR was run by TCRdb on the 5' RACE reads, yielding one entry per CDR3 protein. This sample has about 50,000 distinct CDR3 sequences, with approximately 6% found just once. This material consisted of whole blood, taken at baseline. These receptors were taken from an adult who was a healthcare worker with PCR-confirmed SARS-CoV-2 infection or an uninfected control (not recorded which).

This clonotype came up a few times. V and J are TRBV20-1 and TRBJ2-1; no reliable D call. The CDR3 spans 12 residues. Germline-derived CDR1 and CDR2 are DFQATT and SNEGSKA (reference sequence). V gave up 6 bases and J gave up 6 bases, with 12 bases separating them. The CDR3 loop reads CSATPIGNEQFF. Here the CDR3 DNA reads TGCAGTGCCACGCCCATAGGCAATGAGCAGTTCTTC.

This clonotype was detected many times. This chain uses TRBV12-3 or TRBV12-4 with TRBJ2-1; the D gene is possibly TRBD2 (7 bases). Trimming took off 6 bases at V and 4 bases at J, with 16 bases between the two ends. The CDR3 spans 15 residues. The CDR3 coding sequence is TGTGCCAGCAGGGACCGGGGGGCGGCGTACAATGAGCAGTTCTTC. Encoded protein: CASRDRGAAYNEQFF.

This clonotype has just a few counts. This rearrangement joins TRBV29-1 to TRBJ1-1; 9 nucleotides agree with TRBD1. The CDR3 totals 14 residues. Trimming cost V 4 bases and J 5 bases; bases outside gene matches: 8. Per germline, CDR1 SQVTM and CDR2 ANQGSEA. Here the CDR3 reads CSVAGQGTRTEAFF. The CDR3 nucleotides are TGCAGCGTTGCGGGACAGGGAACGAGGACTGAAGCTTTCTTT.

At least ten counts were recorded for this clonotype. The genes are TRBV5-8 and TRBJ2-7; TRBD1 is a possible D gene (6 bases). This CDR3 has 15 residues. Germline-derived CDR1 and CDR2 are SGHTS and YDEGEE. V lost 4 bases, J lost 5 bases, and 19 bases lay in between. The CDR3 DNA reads TGTGCCAGCAGCCGCTCAGCAGGGGCGTTGAACGAGCAGTACTTC. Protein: CASSRSAGALNEQYF.

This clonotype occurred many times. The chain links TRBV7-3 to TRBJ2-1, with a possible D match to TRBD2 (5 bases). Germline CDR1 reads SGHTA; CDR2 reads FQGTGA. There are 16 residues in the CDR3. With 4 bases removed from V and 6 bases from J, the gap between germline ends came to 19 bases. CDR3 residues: CASSSLLGRRGNEQFF. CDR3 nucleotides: TGTGCCAGCAGCTCCCTTCTGGGCCGTCGGGGCAATGAGCAGTTCTTC.

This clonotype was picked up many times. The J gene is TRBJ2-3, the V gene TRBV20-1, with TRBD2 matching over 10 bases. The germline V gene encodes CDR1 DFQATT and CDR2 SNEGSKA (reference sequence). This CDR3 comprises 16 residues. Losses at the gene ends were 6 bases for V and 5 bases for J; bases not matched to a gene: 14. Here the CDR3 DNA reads TGCAGTGCCCCCCGAGACAGCGGGAGGGCCGGAGATACGCAGTATTTT. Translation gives CSAPRDSGRAGDTQYF.

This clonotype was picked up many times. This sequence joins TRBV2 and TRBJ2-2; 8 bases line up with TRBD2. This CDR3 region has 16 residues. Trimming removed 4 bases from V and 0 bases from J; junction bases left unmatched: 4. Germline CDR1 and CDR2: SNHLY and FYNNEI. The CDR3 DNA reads TGTGCCAGCAGTGCTTCACTAGCGGCGAACACCGGGGAGCTGTTTTTT. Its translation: CASSASLAANTGELFF.

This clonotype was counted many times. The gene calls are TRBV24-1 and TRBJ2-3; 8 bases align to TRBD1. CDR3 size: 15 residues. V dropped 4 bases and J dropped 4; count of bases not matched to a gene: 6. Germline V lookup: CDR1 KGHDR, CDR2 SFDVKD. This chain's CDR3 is CATSDLQGVADTQYF. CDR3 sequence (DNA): TGTGCCACCAGTGACTTACAGGGGGTCGCAGATACGCAGTATTTT.

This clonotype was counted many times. The DNA of the CDR3 is TGCGCCAGCAGCTTAGGAGGGGGAAACACTGAAGCTTTCTTT. This sequence encodes CASSLGGGNTEAFF. This chain joins TRBV5-1 and TRBJ1-1, with D possibly being TRBD1 (6 bases). CDR1 SGHRS and CDR2 YFSETQ come from the germline V gene. The CDR3 runs 14 residues. V lost 2 bases, J lost 2 bases, and 10 bases lay in between.

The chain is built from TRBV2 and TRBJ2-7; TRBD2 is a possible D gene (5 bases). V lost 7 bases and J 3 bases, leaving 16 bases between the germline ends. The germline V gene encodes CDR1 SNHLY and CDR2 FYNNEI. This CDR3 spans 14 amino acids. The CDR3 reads CASKPSHLIYEQYF. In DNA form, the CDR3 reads TGTGCCAGCAAGCCTAGCCATCTCATCTACGAGCAGTACTTC.

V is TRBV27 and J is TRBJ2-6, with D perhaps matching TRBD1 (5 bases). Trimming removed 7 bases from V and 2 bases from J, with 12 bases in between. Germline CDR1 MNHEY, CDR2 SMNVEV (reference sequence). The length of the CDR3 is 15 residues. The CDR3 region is CASTSSTAGANVLTF. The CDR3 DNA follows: TGTGCCAGCACCTCTTCGACAGCTGGGGCCAACGTCCTGACTTTC.

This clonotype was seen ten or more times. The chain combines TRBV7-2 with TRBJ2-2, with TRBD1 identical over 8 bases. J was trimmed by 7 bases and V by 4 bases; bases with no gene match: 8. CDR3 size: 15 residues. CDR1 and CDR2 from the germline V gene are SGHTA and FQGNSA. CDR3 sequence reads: CASSSRDRNIGELFF. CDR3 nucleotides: TGTGCCAGCAGCTCCCGGGACAGGAATATCGGGGAGCTGTTTTTT.

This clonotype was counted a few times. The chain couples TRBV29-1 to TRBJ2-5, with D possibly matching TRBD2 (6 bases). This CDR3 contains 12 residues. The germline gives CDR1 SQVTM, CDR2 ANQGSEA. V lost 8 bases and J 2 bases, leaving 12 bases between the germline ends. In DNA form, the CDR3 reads TGCAGCATCACCGGGACTCAAGAGACCCAGTACTTC. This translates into CSITGTQETQYF.

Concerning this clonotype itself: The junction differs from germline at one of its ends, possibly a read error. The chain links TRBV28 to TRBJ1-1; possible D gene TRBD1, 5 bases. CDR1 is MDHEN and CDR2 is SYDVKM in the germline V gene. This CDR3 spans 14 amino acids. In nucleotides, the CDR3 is TGTGCCAGCAGTTTACCAGGGCGAGGAGCTGAAGTTTTCTTT. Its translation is CASSLPGRGAEVFF.

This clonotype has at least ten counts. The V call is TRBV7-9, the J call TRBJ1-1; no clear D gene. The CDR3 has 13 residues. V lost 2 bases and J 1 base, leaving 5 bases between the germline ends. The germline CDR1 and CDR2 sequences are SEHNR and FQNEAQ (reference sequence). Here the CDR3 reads CASSLPQNTEAFF. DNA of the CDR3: TGTGCCAGCAGCTTACCCCAGAACACTGAAGCTTTCTTT.

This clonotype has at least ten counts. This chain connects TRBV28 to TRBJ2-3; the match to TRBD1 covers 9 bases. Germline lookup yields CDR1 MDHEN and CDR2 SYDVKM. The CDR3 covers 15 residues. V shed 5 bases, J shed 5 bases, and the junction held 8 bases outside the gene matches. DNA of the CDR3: TGTGCCAGCAGTCCCCCGGACAGGGGTATAGATACGCAGTATTTT. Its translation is CASSPPDRGIDTQYF. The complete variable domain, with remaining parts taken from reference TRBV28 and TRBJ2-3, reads DVKVTQSSRYLVKRTGEKVFLECVQDMDHENMFWYRQDPGLGLRLIYFSYDVKMKEKGDIPEGYSVSREKKERFSLILESASTNQTSMYLCASSPPDRGIDTQYFGPGTRLTVL.

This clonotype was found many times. The CDR3: CASSKDSGFEQFF. The CDR3 region has the DNA TGTGCCAGCAGCAAGGATAGCGGATTTGAGCAGTTCTTC. This chain connects TRBV7-3 to TRBJ2-1, with D possibly TRBD2 on 6 matching bases. Trimming took 5 bases from V and 9 from J, leaving 14 bases between them. This CDR3 region has 13 residues. The germline gives CDR1 SGHTA, CDR2 FQGTGA. Using reference TRBV7-3 and TRBJ2-1 for the parts outside the CDR3, the full variable domain is GAGVSQTPSNKVTEKGKYVELRCDPISGHTALYWYRQSLGQGPEFLIYFQGTGAADDSGLPNDRFFAVRPEGSVSTLKIQRTERGDSAVYLCASSKDSGFEQFFGPGTRLTVL.

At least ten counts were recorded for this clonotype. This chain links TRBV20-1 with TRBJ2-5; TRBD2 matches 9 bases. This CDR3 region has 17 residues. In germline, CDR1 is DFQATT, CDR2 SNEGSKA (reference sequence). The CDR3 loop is CSLASGAGSSGKETQYF. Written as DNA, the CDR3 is TGCAGCCTAGCCTCGGGGGCCGGGTCTAGCGGGAAAGAGACCCAGTACTTC.